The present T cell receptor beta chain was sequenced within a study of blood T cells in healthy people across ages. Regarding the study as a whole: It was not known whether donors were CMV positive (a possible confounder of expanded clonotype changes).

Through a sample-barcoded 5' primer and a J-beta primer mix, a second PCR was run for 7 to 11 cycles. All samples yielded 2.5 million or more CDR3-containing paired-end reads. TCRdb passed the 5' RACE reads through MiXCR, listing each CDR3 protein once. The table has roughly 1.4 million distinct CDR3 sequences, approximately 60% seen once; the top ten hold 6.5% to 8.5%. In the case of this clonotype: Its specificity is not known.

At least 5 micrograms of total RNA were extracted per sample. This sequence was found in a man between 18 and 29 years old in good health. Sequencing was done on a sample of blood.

The CDR3 protein is CASSGGAGLDTGELFF. As DNA, the CDR3 is TGCGCCAGCAGCGGAGGGGCAGGGTTGGACACCGGGGAGCTGTTTTTT. The chain uses TRBV5-1 and TRBJ2-2; weak D call: TRBD2 (6 bases). Trimming cost V 4 bases and J 3 bases, with 16 bases left between them. The CDR3 has 16 amino acids. Looked up from germline, CDR1 is SGHRS and CDR2 is YFSETQ.